This TCR beta chain came from a study of blood T cell repertoires in COVID-19. As for the study in general: Samples of COVID-19 (acute and convalescent) were obtained from the United States, Italy and Spain. Sources were T cells, B-cell-depleted T cells, or PBMCs; the material itself was cDNA or gDNA.

In the study's own analysis: Cell counts per sample came from amplifying reference gene primers. The table came from immunoSEQ multiplex PCR; TCRdb's copy has only in-frame clones and leaves some out. V, J and clone size reflect that table, while D and trimming were determined from the DNA. The sample lists 650,000 to 800,000 clones; around 89% were seen once. There are 12 residues in the CDR3. The V gene lost 6 bases and the J gene lost 5 bases, with 10 bases spanning the gap. The sequence came from a woman aged 18 to 35 with acute or convalescent COVID-19. The material sequenced was peripheral blood. The chain combines TRBV12-3 or TRBV12-4 with TRBJ1-2; D possibly corresponds to TRBD1 (6 bases). The DNA of the CDR3 is TGTGCCAGCAGATCCGGACAGTATGGCTACACCTTC. It encodes CASRSGQYGYTF.